This T cell receptor beta chain was recorded in a study of Graves' ophthalmopathy and Graves' hyperthyroidism. Patients newly diagnosed with hyperthyroidism, under 2 months' duration, were aged 18 to 65, the study reports. Excluded: other autoimmune disease, uncontrolled infection, pregnancy or lactation. Using RNA transcripts, the TCR beta CDR3 regions were amplified. An initial RT-PCR round employing HTBI primers preceded a second-round multiplex PCR. TCRdb used MiXCR to reprocess the multiplex PCR reads, holding one entry per CDR3 protein. Among roughly 1.1 million distinct CDR3 sequences listed, about 36% were seen once. Study results and caveats: Most thyroid clonotypes with frequency above 0.001 were detected in blood too.

This clonotype was counted ten times or more. Its antigen remains unidentified. The receptor was isolated from an adult man with Graves' hyperthyroidism. The sequenced sample was peripheral blood or thyroid tissue (not recorded which).

The CDR3, as DNA: TGTGCCACCAGCAGTGACGACAGGGGGCAAGGCTACACCTTC. This encodes CATSSDDRGQGYTF. J is TRBJ1-2 and V is TRBV15; 10 nucleotides match TRBD1. V lost 3 bases and J lost 8; bases outside the gene matches: 6. This CDR3 region has 14 residues. The V gene's germline CDR1 is LNHNV and CDR2 YYDKDF (reference sequence).